This T cell receptor (beta chain) was identified during a study of blood T cell repertoires in COVID-19. About the study: In each case, the material was cDNA or gDNA derived from T cells, B-cell-depleted T cells, or PBMCs.

While infection was still active, Seattle patients were enrolled and then followed longitudinally. This CDR3 spans 14 amino acids. Looked up from germline, CDR1 is SNHLY and CDR2 is FYNNEI. Trimming cost V 7 bases and J 0 bases, with 11 bases left between them. The authors' processing: Using reference gene primer amplification, nucleated cell counts were estimated. The method was immunoSEQ multiplex PCR; TCRdb's version includes in-frame clones alone and lacks a portion of them. The DNA gave D and trimming, while V, J and clone size come from that table. Here the sample spans 150,000 or so clones, 75% to 90% being singletons.

This rearrangement joins TRBV2 to TRBJ2-3, with a possible D match to TRBD2 (5 bases). The sequence derives from a woman in her sixties or seventies with COVID-19, enrolled during active disease. Sequenced material: peripheral blood. In DNA, the CDR3 is TGTGCCAGCAAAGGGCGGGTAAGCACAGATACGCAGTATTTT. The encoded protein is CASKGRVSTDTQYF.